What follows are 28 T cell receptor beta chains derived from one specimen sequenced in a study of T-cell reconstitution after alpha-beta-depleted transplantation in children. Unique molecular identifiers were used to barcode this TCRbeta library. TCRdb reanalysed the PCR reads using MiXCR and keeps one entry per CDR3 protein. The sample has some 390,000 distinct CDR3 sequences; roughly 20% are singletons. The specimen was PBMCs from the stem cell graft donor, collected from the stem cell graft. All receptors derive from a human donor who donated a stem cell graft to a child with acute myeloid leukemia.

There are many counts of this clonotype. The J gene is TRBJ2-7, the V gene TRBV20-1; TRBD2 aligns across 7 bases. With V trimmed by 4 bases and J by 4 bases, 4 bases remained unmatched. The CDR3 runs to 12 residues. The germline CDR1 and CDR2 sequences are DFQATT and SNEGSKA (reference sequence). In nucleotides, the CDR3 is TGCAGTGCTACTACTAGCGCGTACGAGCAGTACTTC. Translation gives CSATTSAYEQYF.

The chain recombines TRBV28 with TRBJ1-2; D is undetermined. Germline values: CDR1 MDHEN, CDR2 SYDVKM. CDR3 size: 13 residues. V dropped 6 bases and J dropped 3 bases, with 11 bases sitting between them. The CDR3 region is CASSFGIDYGYTF. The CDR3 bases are TGTGCCAGCAGCTTCGGGATCGACTATGGCTACACCTTC.

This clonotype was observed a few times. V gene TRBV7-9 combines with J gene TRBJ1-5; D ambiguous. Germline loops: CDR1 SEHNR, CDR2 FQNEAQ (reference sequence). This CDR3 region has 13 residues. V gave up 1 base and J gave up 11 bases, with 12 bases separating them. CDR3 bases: TGTGCCAGCAGCTTAGGAGTAGGTGGGGCCCAGCATTTT. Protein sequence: CASSLGVGGAQHF.

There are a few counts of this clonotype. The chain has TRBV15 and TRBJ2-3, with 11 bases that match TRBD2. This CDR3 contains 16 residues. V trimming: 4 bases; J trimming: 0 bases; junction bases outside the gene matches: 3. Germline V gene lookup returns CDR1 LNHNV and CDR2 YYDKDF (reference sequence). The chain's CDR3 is CATSKRLAGSTDTQYF. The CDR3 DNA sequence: TGTGCCACCAGCAAACGACTAGCGGGGAGCACAGATACGCAGTATTTT.

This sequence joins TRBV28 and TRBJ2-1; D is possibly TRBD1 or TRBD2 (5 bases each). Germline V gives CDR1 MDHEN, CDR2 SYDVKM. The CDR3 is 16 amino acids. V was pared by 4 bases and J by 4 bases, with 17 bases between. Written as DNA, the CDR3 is TGTGCCAGCAGTTCAATCAGGGAGCCAGCGTACAATGAGCAGTTCTTC. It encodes CASSSIREPAYNEQFF.

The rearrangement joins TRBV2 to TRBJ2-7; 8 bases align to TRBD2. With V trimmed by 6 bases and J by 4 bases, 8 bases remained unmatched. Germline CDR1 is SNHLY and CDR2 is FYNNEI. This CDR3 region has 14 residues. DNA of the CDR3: TGTGCCAGCAGGTCGACAGCGGGAGCTTACGAGCAGTACTTC. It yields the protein CASRSTAGAYEQYF. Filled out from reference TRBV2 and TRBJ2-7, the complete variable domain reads EPEVTQTPSHQVTQMGQEVILRCVPISNHLYFYWYRQILGQKVEFLVSFYNNEISEKSEIFDDQFSVERPDGSNFTLKIRSTKLEDSAMYFCASRSTAGAYEQYFGPGTRLTVT.

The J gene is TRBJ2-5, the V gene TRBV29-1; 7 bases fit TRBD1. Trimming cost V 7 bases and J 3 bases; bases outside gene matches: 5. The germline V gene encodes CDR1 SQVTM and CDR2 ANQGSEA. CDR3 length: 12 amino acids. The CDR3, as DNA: TGCAGCGGCCGGGACAGCAAAGAGACCCAGTACTTC. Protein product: CSGRDSKETQYF.

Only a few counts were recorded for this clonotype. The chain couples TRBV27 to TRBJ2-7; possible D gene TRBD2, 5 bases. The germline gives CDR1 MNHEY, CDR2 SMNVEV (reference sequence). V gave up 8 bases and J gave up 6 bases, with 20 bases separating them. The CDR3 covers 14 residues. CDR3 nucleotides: TGTGCCAGCGCCCAATCCCTCGGACTGGGCGAGCAGTACTTC. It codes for CASAQSLGLGEQYF.

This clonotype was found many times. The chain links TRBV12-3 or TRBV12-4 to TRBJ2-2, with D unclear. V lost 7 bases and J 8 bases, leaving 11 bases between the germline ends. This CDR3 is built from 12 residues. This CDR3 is CASMLGRGELFF. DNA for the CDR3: TGTGCCAGCATGTTGGGCCGAGGGGAGCTGTTTTTT.

The CDR3 DNA reads as TGTGCCAGTAGCCAAACGGACCTAGGGACAACTAATGAAAAACTGTTTTTT. Amino acids: CASSQTDLGTTNEKLFF. V and J are TRBV19 and TRBJ1-4; D remains ambiguous. Trimming stripped 6 bases from V and 0 bases from J, with 17 bases between. Germline CDR1 reads LNHDA; CDR2 reads SQIVND (reference sequence). The CDR3 consists of 17 residues.

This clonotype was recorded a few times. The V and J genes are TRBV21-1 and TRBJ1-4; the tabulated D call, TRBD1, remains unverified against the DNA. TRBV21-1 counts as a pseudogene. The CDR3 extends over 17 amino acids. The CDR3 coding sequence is TGTGCCGTGCTTGGCAGGGGAACATTTGCAACTAATGAAAAACTGTTTTTT. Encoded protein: CAVLGRGTFATNEKLFF.

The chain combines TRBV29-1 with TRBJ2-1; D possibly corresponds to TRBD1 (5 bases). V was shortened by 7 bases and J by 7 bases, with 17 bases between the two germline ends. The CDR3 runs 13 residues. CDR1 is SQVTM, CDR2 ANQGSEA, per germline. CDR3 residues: CSAPRGLGNEQFF. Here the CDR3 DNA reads TGCAGCGCCCCTAGGGGCCTCGGGAATGAGCAGTTCTTC.

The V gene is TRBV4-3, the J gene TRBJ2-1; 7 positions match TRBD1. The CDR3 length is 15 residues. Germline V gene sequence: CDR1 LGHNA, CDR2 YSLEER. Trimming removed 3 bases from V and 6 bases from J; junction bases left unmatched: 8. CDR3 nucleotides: TGCGCCAGCAGCCACCTAGACAGGGACGGCAATGAGCAGTTCTTC. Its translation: CASSHLDRDGNEQFF.

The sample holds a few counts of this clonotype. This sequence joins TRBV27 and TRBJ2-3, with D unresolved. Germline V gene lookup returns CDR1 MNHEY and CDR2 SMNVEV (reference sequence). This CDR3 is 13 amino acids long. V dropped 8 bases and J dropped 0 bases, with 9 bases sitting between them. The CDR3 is CASFRSSTDTQYF. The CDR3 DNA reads TGTGCCAGCTTCAGGTCTAGCACAGATACGCAGTATTTT.

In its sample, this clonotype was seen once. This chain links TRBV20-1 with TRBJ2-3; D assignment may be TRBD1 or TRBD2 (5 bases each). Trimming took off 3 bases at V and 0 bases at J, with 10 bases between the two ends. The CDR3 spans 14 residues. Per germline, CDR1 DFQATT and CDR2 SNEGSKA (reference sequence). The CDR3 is CSARGRTSTDTQYF. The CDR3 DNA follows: TGCAGTGCTAGGGGACGGACAAGCACAGATACGCAGTATTTT.

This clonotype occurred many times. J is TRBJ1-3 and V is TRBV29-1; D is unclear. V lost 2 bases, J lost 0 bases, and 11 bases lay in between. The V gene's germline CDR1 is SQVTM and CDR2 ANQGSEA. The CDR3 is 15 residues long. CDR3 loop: CSVERGSYSGNTIYF. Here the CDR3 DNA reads TGCAGCGTTGAAAGAGGCAGCTACTCTGGAAACACCATATATTTT.

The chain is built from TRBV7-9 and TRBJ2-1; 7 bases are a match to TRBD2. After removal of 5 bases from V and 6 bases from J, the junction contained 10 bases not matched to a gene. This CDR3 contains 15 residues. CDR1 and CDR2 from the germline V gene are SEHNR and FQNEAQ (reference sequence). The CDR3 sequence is CASSPPAGFGNEQFF. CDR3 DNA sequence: TGTGCCAGCAGCCCTCCAGCGGGGTTTGGCAATGAGCAGTTCTTC.

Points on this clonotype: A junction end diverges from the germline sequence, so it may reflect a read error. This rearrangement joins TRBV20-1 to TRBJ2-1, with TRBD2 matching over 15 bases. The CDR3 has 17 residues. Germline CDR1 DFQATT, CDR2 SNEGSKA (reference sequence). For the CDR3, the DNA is TGCTGTGCTAGATCGTGGACTAGCGGGAGGGCCTTGGATGAGCAGTTCTTC. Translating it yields CCARSWTSGRALDEQFF.

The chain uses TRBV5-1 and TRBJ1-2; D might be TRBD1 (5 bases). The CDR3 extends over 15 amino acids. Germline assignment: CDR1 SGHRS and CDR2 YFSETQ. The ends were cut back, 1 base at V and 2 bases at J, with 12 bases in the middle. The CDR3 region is CASSLSRGTNYGYTF. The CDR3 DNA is TGCGCCAGCAGCTTGTCGCGGGGGACCAACTATGGCTACACCTTC. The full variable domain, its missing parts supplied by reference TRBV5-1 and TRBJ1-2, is KAGVTQTPRYLIKTRGQQVTLSCSPISGHRSVSWYQQTPGQGLQFLFEYFSETQRNKGNFPGRFSGRQFSNSRSEMNVSTLELGDSALYLCASSLSRGTNYGYTFGSGTRLTVV.

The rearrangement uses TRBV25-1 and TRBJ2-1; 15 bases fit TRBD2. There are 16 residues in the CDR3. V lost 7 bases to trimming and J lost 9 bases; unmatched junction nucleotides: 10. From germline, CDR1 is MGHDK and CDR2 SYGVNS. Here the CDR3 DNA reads TGTGCCAGCAAGACACCCGGACTAGCGGGAGGGAGTGAGCAGTTCTTC. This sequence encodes CASKTPGLAGGSEQFF.

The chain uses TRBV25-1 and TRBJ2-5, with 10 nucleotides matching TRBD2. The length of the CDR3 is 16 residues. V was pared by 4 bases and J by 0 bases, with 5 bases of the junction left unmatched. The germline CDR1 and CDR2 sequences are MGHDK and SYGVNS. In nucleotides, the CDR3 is TGTGCCAGCAGTGGAGGACTAGCGGATAACCAAGAGACCCAGTACTTC. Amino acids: CASSGGLADNQETQYF.

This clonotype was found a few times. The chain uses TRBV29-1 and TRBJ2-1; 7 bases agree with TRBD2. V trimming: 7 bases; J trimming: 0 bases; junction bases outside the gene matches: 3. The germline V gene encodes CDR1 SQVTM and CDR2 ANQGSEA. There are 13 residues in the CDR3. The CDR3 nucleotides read TGCAGCGGGGGGGGGAGCTCCTACAATGAGCAGTTCTTC. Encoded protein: CSGGGSSYNEQFF.

The CDR3 nucleotides read TGTGCCAGCAGTCTCGGGACCAGGCGCGGGGAGCTGTTTTTT. Encoded protein: CASSLGTRRGELFF. The rearrangement uses TRBV12-3 or TRBV12-4 and TRBJ2-2; possibly TRBD1 or TRBD2 for D (5 bases each). The CDR3 is 14 residues long. V gave up 5 bases and J gave up 7 bases, with 14 bases separating them.

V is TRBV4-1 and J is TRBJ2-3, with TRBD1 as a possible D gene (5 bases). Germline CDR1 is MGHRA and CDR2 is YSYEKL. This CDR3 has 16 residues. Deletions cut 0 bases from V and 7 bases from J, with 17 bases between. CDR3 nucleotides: TGCGCCAGCAGCCAAGAGGCCAGGGCCACGTCCTATACGCAGTATTTT. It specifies CASSQEARATSYTQYF.

In DNA form, the CDR3 reads TGCGCCAGCAGCCTCGGCTTAAGGAGGGGGTACAATGAGCAGTTCTTC. Its protein product is CASSLGLRRGYNEQFF. The chain recombines TRBV5-1 with TRBJ2-1; D could derive from TRBD1 or TRBD2 (6 bases each). Germline CDR1 is SGHRS and CDR2 is YFSETQ. V shed 4 bases and J shed 4 bases, with 18 bases lying between them. CDR3 length: 16 residues. Full variable domain (rest looked up from reference TRBV5-1 and TRBJ2-1): KAGVTQTPRYLIKTRGQQVTLSCSPISGHRSVSWYQQTPGQGLQFLFEYFSETQRNKGNFPGRFSGRQFSNSRSEMNVSTLELGDSALYLCASSLGLRRGYNEQFFGPGTRLTVL.

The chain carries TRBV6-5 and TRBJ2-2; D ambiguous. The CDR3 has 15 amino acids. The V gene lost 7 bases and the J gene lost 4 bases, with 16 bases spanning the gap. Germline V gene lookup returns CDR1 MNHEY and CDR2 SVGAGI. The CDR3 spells CASKSRAPSTGELFF. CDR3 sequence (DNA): TGTGCCAGCAAGTCCCGCGCTCCTAGCACCGGGGAGCTGTTTTTT.

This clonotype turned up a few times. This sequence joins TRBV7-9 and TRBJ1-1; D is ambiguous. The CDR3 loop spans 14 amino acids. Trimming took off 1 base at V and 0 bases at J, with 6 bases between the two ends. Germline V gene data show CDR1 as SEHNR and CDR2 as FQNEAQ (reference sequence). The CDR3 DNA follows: TGTGCCAGCAGCTTAGAACATTTGAACACTGAAGCTTTCTTT. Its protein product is CASSLEHLNTEAFF.

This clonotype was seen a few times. The CDR3 sequence is CASSRQGLGTDTQYF. DNA for the CDR3: TGTGCCAGCAGCCGTCAGGGGCTAGGCACAGATACGCAGTATTTT. The chain joins TRBV12-3 or TRBV12-4 to TRBJ2-3; a possible D gene is TRBD1 (6 bases). CDR3 size: 15 residues. V lost 6 bases and J 1 base, leaving 14 bases between the germline ends.